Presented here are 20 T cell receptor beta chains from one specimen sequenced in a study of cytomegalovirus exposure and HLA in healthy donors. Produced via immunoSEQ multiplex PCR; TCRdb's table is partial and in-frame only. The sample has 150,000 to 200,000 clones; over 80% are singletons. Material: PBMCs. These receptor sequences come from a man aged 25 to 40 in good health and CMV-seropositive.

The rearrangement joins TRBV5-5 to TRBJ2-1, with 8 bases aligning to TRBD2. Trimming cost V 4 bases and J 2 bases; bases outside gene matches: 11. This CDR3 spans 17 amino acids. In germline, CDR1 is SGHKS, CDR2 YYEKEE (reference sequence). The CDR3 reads CASSPRSGGLTYNEQFF. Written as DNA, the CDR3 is TGTGCCAGCAGCCCGCGGAGCGGGGGCCTAACCTACAATGAGCAGTTCTTC.

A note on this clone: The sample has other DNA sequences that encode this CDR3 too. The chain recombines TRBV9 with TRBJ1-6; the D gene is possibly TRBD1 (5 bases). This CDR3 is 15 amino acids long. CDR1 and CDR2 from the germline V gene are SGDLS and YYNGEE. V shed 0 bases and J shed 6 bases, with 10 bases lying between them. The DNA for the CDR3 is TGTGCCAGCAGCGTAGGGCAGGGAGGTAATTCACCCCTCCACTTT. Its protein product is CASSVGQGGNSPLHF. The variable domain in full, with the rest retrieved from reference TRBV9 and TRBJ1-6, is DSGVTQTPKHLITATGQRVTLRCSPRSGDLSVYWYQQSLDQGLQFLIQYYNGEERAKGNILERFSAQQFPDLHSELNLSSLELGDSALYFCASSVGQGGNSPLHFGNGTRLTVT.

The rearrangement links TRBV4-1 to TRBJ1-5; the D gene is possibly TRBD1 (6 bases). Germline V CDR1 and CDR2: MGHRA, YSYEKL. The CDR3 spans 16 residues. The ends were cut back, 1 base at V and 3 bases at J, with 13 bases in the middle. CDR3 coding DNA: TGCGCCAGCAGCCAAGTCTCAGGGACACTCAATCAGCCCCAGCATTTT. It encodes CASSQVSGTLNQPQHF.

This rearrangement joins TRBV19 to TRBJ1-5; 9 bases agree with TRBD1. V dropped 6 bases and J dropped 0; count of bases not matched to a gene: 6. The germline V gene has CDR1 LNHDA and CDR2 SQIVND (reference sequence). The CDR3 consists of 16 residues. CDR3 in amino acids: CASRTGGSYSNQPQHF. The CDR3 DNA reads TGTGCCAGTAGGACAGGGGGGAGCTATAGCAATCAGCCCCAGCATTTT.

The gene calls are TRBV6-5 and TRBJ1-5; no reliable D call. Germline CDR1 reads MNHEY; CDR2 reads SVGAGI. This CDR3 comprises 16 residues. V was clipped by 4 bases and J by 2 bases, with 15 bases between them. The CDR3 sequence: CASSSQWPLGNQPQHF. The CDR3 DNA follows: TGTGCCAGCAGTTCCCAATGGCCTTTGGGCAATCAGCCCCAGCATTTT.

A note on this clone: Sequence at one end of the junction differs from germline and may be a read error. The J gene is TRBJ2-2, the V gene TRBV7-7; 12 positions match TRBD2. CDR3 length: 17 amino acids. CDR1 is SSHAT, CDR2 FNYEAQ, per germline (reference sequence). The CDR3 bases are TGTGCTAGCAGCCCCAGACTAGCGGGGGTGTTTACCGGGGAGCTGTTTTTT. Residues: CASSPRLAGVFTGELFF.

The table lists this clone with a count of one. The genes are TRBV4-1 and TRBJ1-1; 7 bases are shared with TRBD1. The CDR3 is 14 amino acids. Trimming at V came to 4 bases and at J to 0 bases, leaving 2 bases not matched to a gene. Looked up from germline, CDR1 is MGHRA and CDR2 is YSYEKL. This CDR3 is CASSRTGLNTEAFF. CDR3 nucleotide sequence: TGCGCCAGCAGCCGGACAGGTCTGAACACTGAAGCTTTCTTT.

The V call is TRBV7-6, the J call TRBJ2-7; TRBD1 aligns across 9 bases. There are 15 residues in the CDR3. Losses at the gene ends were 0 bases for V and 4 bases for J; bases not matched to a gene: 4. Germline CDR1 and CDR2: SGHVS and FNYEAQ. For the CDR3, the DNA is TGTGCCAGCAGCTTAGCGTCGGGGACAGGGTACGAGCAGTACTTC. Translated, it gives CASSLASGTGYEQYF.

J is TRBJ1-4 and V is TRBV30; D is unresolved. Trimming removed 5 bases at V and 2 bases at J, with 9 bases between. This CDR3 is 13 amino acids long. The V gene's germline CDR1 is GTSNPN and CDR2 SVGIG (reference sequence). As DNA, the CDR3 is TGTGCCTGGGAAAGTCGGACTAATGAAAAACTGTTTTTT. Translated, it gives CAWESRTNEKLFF.

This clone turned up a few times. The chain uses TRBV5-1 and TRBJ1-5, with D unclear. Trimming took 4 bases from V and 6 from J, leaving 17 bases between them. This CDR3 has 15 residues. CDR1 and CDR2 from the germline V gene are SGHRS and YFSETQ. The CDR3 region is CASSAPLQESQPQHF. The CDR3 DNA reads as TGCGCCAGCAGCGCCCCGCTTCAGGAAAGTCAGCCCCAGCATTTT.

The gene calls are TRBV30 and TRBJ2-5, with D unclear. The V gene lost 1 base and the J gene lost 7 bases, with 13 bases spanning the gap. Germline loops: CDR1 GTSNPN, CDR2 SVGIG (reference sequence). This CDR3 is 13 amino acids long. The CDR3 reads CAWSAEGSGTQYF. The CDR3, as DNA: TGTGCCTGGAGTGCAGAAGGATCGGGGACCCAGTACTTC.

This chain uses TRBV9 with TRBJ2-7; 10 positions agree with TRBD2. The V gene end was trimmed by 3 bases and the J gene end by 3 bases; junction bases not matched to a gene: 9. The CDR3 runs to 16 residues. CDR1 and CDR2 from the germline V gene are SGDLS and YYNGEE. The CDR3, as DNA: TGTGCCAGCAGCGCGATAGCTAGCGGGGGATTCTACGAGCAGTACTTC. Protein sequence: CASSAIASGGFYEQYF.

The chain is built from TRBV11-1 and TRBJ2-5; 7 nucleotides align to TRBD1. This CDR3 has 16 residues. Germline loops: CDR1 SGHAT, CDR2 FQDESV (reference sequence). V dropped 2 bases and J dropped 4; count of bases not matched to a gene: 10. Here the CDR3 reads CASSLSRGYPPETQYF. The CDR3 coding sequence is TGTGCCAGCAGCTTATCCAGGGGGTACCCCCCAGAGACCCAGTACTTC. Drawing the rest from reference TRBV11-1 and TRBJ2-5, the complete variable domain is EAEVAQSPRYKITEKSQAVAFWCDPISGHATLYWYRQILGQGPELLVQFQDESVVDDSQLPKDRFSAERLKGVDSTLKIQPAELGDSAMYLCASSLSRGYPPETQYFGPGTRLLVL.

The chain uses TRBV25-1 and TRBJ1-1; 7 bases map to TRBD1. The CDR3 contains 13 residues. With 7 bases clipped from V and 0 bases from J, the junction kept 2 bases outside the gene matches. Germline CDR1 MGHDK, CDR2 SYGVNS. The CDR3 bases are TGTGCCAGCAAAAGGGGGCTGAACACTGAAGCTTTCTTT. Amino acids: CASKRGLNTEAFF.

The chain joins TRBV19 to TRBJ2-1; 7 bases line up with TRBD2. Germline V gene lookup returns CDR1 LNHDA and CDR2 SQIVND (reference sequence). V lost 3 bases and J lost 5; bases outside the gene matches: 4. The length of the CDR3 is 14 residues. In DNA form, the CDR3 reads TGTGCCAGTAGTATCCTCGGGACTAACAATGAGCAGTTCTTC. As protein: CASSILGTNNEQFF.

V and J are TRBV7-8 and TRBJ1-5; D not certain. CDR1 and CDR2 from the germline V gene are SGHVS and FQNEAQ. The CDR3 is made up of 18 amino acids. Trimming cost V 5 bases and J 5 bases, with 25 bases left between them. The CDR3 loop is CASSQLRPAGTSDQPQHF. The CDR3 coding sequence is TGTGCCAGCAGCCAGCTTAGACCGGCGGGTACAAGCGATCAGCCCCAGCATTTT.

CDR3 sequence reads: CASSIALSRAKNIQYF. The CDR3 nucleotides read TGTGCCAGTAGTATAGCCCTGAGCAGGGCCAAAAACATTCAGTACTTC. The V call is TRBV19, the J call TRBJ2-4; no clear D. Germline V CDR1 and CDR2: LNHDA, SQIVND (reference sequence). The V end was cut by 1 base, the J end by 1 base, with 11 bases between. The length of the CDR3 is 16 residues. Using reference TRBV19 and TRBJ2-4 for the parts outside the CDR3, the full variable domain is DGGITQSPKYLFRKEGQNVTLSCEQNLNHDAMYWYRQDPGQGLRLIYYSQIVNDFQKGDIAEGYSVSREKKESFPLTVTSAQKNPTAFYLCASSIALSRAKNIQYFGAGTRLSVL.

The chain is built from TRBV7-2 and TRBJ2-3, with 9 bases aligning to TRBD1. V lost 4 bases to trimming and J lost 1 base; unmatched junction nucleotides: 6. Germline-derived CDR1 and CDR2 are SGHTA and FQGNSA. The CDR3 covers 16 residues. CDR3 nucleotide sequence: TGTGCCAGCAGCTCGGGACAGGGAAGGGGCACAGATACGCAGTATTTT. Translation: CASSSGQGRGTDTQYF.

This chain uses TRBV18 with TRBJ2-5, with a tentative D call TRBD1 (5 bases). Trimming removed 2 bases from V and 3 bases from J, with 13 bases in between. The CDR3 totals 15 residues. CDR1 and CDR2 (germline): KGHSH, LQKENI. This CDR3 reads CASSPSAGKEETQYF. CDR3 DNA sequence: TGTGCCAGCTCACCATCCGCAGGGAAGGAAGAGACCCAGTACTTC.

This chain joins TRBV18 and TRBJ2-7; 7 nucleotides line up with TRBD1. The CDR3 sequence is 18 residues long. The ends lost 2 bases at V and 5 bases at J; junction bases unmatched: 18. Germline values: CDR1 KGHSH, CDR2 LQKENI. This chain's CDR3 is CASSPGPFLETGFHEQYF. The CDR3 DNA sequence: TGTGCCAGCTCACCAGGCCCTTTCTTAGAGACAGGGTTCCACGAGCAGTACTTC.